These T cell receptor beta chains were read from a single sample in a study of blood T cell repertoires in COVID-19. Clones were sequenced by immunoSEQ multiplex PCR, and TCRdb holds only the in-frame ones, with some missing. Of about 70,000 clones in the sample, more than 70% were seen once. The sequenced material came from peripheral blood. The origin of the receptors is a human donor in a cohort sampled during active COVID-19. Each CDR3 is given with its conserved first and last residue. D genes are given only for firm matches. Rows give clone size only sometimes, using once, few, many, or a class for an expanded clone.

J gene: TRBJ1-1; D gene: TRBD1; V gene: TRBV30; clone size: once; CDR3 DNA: TGTGCCTGGAGTGTCGGGACAGCCAACGTAGGAGCTTTCTTT; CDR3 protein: CAWSVGTANVGAFF
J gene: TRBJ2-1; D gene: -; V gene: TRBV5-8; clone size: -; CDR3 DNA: TGTGCCAGCAGCTGGCGGGGCATCAATGAGCAGTTCTTC; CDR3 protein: CASSWRGINEQFF
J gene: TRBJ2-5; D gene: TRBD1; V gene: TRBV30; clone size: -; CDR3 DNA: TGTGCCTGGAGGCAGGGGGCGTCGGGCGAGACCCAGTACTTC; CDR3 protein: CAWRQGASGETQYF
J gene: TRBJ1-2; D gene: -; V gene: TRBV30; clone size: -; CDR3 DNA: TGTGCCTGGAGTCTACAGGGAAACTATGGCTACACCTTC; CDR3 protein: CAWSLQGNYGYTF
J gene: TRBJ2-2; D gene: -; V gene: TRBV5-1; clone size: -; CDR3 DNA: TGCGCCAGCAGCTTTAGCGTCACGGCCGGGGAGCTGTTTTTT; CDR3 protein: CASSFSVTAGELFF
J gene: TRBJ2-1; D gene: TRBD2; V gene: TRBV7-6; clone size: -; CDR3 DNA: TGTGCCAGCAGCCTCATTAGCGGGAGTGAGCAGTTCTTC; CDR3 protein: CASSLISGSEQFF
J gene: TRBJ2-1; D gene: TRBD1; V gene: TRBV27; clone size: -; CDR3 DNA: TGTGCCAGCAGCAGCCCCGGGACAGGGATCGATGAGCAGTTCTTC; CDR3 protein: CASSSPGTGIDEQFF
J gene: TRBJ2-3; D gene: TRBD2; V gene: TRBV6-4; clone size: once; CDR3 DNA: TGTGCCAGCAGTGACGGCGGGGGTAGCACAGATACGCAGTATTTT; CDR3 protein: CASSDGGGSTDTQYF
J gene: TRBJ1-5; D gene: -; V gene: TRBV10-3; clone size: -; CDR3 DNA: TGTGCCATCAGTGGAACCAGGGCAGGGAGCAATCAGCCCCAGCATTTT; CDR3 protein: CAISGTRAGSNQPQHF
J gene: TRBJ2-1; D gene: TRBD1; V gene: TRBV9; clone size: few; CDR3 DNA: TGTGCCAGCAGCGGGACAGGGGGAGATGAGCAGTTCTTC; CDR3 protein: CASSGTGGDEQFF
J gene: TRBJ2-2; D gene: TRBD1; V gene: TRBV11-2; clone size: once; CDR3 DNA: TGTGCCAGCAGCTTATACAGGGGTACAAGCGGGGAGCTGTTTTTT; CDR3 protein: CASSLYRGTSGELFF
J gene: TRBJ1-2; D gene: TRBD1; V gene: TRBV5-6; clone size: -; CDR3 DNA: TGTGCCAGCAGCCTGACAGGGACCTATGGCTACACCTTC; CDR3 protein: CASSLTGTYGYTF
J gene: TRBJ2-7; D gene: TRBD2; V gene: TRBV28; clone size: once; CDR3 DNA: TGTGCCAGCAGCTGGGCAGACAGCGGGAGGCAAGACGAGCAGTACTTC; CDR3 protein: CASSWADSGRQDEQYF
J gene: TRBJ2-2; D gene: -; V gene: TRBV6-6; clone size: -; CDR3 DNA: TGTGCCAGCAGTTTGACAGGCGTTATCACCGGGGAGCTGTTTTTT; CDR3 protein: CASSLTGVITGELFF
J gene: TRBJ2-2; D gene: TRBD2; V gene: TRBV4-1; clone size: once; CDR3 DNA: TGCGCCAGCAGCCAAGAGATGGCTAGCGGAAACACCGGGGAGCTGTTTTTT; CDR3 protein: CASSQEMASGNTGELFF